A selection of T cell receptor beta chains follows, all from one sample in a study of early T cells in non-severe SARS-CoV-2 infection. TCRdb used MiXCR to reprocess the 5' RACE reads, holding one entry per CDR3 protein. There are about 80,000 distinct CDR3 sequences in the sample; around 17% occur only once, and 2.9% lies in the top ten. Source material: whole blood. These receptors came from an adult who was a healthcare worker with PCR-confirmed SARS-CoV-2 infection or an uninfected control (not recorded which). The conserved cysteine and the conserved F or W are not part of the CDR3 here. Clone size is given for some rows only: seen once, a few or many times, or a class if the clone is expanded.

few	TRBV5-1	TRBJ1-4	ASSLVGINEKLF
few	TRBV7-9	TRBJ1-2	ASSLLNYGYT
few	TRBV5-5	TRBJ1-2	ASSLGSLGRGYT
NA	TRBV13	TRBJ2-3	ASSLGTSGEQHPLRTDTQY
once	TRBV5-6	TRBJ2-4	ASSTLTTLAKNIQY
many	TRBV5-4	TRBJ2-2	ASSPIRQGNTGELF
few	TRBV28	TRBJ1-1	ASTLLTGRENTEAF
NA	TRBV18	TRBJ1-1	ASSPRDLGDTEAF
many	TRBV5-6	TRBJ1-2	ASSAGTGGHGYT
NA	TRBV27	TRBJ1-5	ASSLDSGTNQPQH
NA	TRBV6-5	TRBJ1-6	ASTQGQGFFSPLH
few	TRBV7-2	TRBJ1-3	ASSPRTGSGNTIY
NA	TRBV10-3	TRBJ2-7	AISDRGTKNEQY
few	TRBV29-1	TRBJ2-7	SVATPREQY
NA	TRBV7-6	TRBJ2-5	ASSSLAVQETQY